This T cell receptor (beta chain) was retrieved from a study of shared clonotypes between healthy human individuals. Overall study results and limits: Sharing across several donors was seen in 4.5% to 5.5% of naive CD4 clonotypes. Sampling covered nothing but blood. Tissue TCR repertoires likely differ from those found in blood.

As for this clone: Antigen specificity is unknown.

Clones were read by immunoSEQ multiplex PCR, and TCRdb kept only the in-frame ones, dropping some. The sample shows about 680,000 clones, around 73% of them seen only once. Trimming left V 7 bases short and J 0 bases short, with 16 bases between. The CDR3 runs to 16 residues. Germline V gene data show CDR1 as MDHEN and CDR2 as SYDVKM. The sample consisted of memory CD4+ T cells sorted from blood. Stated subset: CD45RA-negative fraction. The gene calls are TRBV28 and TRBJ1-5; no clear D. The TCR comes from a woman aged 25-40 years in good health. The CDR3 here is CASTLTRPNSNQPQHF. CDR3 bases: TGTGCCAGCACCCTAACAAGGCCAAATAGCAATCAGCCCCAGCATTTT.